The present T cell receptor beta chain was sequenced within a study of T cells after yellow fever vaccination (dated by TCRdb to between 2018 and 2021). With regard to the full study: The SMART-Seq v4 Ultra Low Input RNA kit was used to prepare libraries from fractions with low cell numbers. To follow T-cell clones before and after both primary and booster YFV17D yellow fever vaccination, bulk TCR alpha and beta repertoires underwent longitudinal sequencing. Two healthy male donors, one aged 18 to 30 and one aged 30 to 39 years, were included in the cohort. Blood was collected at multiple timepoints before and after primary and secondary immunization, and bulk PBMC replicates and cell subsets were isolated.

For this clonotype: No base quality information exists; no much larger clone differs at one position.

General conclusions and limits of the study: Because only a couple of donors were included in the study, the extent to which the findings can be generalized is limited. A small fraction of clonotypes showed up in both the CD4 and CD8 compartments, probably as a result of convergent recombination. Most clones expanded after primary vaccination were re-detected after the booster (about 95% of CD4 and roughly 87% of CD8), suggesting broad memory maintenance. Computational filtering was required because FACS-sorted repertoires could contain abundant contaminating clonotypes from the bulk population. Compared with the primary T-cell response, the secondary T-cell response was faster but weaker, reaching its peak on day 5 rather than on day 15.

In light of the paper, this sample's treatment or condition label describes: live attenuated yellow fever vaccine strain. A standard Ficoll-Paque protocol was used to isolate PBMCs from peripheral blood. Epitope-specific CD8 T cells were sorted using a dextramer loaded with the yellow fever NS4B epitope peptide, with anti-CD3 and anti-CD8 staining. RNA was extracted with TriZol from bulk PBMCs, CD4 and CD8 fractions, and dextramer-positive and dextramer-negative fractions. TCR cDNA was synthesized by 5'RACE template switching, through which a universal primer site and unique molecular identifiers were introduced. Priming for cDNA synthesis came from both the TCR alpha and TCR beta constant segments. Library amplification involved two PCR steps, and the second step added sample barcodes and sequencing adapters. Sequencing of libraries was done on Illumina HiSeq 2500 (2x100 bp) or NovaSeq (2x150 bp). The source study handled its data this way. MIGEC handled demultiplexing of reads and collapsing into UMI consensus sequences, while MiXCR performed V(D)J alignment. Vaccine-responding clonotypes were defined with edgeR using replicate PBMC samples, requiring FDR below 0.01 and a log2 fold change above 5 up to day 15. Each bulk clonotype received a CD4 or CD8 identity based on whether the sequenced CD4 or CD8 repertoire contained that clonotype at higher abundance. NS4B-specific clonotypes were defined as those at least 10-fold enriched in dextramer-positive over dextramer-negative fractions; CD4-biased clonotypes were excluded. The public reads were reanalyzed by TCRdb: fastp trimming at Q25, MiXCR alignment, in-frame beta chains only. Rows matching on CDR3 protein sequence are summarized as one entry with the most common DNA and genes. V and J calls and clone size were set by TCRdb, not the authors. Across this sample there are around 49,000 distinct CDR3 sequences, with under 8% seen only once. About 15% of the sample rests with the top ten.

Reading from cysteine to phenylalanine, the CDR3 counts 12 amino acids. Just the 36-base CDR3 DNA is kept, in frame starting at base 1. Cut back by 5 bases and 5 bases, the V and J ends lie 10 bases apart. Taken from the germline V gene (reference sequence), the CDR1 and CDR2 loops are LNHDA and SQIVND. Sequenced material: CD8+ T cells not binding an NS4B(214-222) dextramer, sorted from PBMCs, taken 45 days after the yellow fever booster vaccination. The cell subset or site tag for this specimen amounts to: NS4B epitope dextramer-negative CD8 T cells. This receptor was obtained from a man younger than 45 who received the YFV17D yellow fever vaccine. The V and J segments used are TRBV19 and TRBJ2-7; TRBD1 is a weak D gene call, 5 bases matching. The encoded CDR3 is CASSPPGNEQYF. The base sequence is TGTGCCAGTAGTCCGCCAGGGAACGAGCAGTACTTC.